This T cell receptor beta chain stems from a study of T cell changes during pregnancy in multiple sclerosis (dated by TCRdb to between 2017 and 2020). Study-level background: The study examined how the T cell repertoire changed over the course of pregnancy in women with multiple sclerosis.

Receptors were amplified or captured by the immunoSEQ multiplex PCR assay. This immuneACCESS table, as held by TCRdb, lists in-frame sequences with V and J called but not all clones. Of the missing ones, under half trace to an unresolved V gene in checked studies; the others have no known cause. The sample table holds nearly 60,000 clones, of which roughly nine tenths were seen once. 0.4% to 0.55% of the sample lies in the top ten. Comments on this clone: Its antigen has not been determined. No much larger clone exists at a distance of one base, and base qualities are not known.

The CDR3 contains 17 residues, cysteine and phenylalanine counted. Only the CDR3 DNA stays, 51 bases, in frame from base 1. V is reduced by 5 bases and J by 5 bases, leaving a spacing of 19 bases between them. As encoded in the germline V gene, CDR1 is ENHRY while CDR2 is SYGVKD. The sequence was obtained from a female donor in good health, enrolled as a control in a pregnancy study. This specimen was CD4+ T cells from peripheral blood mononuclear cells, taken after pregnancy. The chain is made from TRBV10-3 and TRBJ1-6; no confident D gene assignment can be made. Read as DNA, the sequence is TGTGCCATCAGTTCCTCCCCCCAGGTGAACAATAATTCACCCCTCCACTTT. This codes for CAISSSPQVNNNSPLHF.